The sequence of this TCR beta chain was determined in a study of PD-1 blockade in classical Hodgkin lymphoma. The wider study: The patients were dosed with nivolumab 3 mg/kg, infused intravenously every 2 weeks. Study-level points and caveats: Similar baseline diversity was found in complete responders and newly diagnosed patients. Newly diagnosed patients reportedly trailed healthy donors in baseline TCR diversity.

Note on this clone: What it recognizes is unknown.

This table comes from immunoSEQ multiplex PCR, and its TCRdb copy is limited to in-frame clones, with some not included. Here the sample spans around 100,000 clones, about 89% being singletons. Brentuximab vedotin exposure varied, and every patient relapsed after autologous stem cell transplantation. The input for sequencing was peripheral blood mononuclear cells (PBMCs), taken before the second cycle of nivolumab. This sequence was found in a human donor with classical Hodgkin lymphoma.

The CDR3 bases are TGCGCCAGCAGCCTTCCGGGACAGGGGTACGAGCAGTACTTC. It translates to CASSLPGQGYEQYF. The J gene is TRBJ2-7, the V gene TRBV4-3; TRBD1 matches 10 bases. Germline values: CDR1 LGHNA, CDR2 YSLEER. The V and J ends lost 4 bases and 4 bases, in that order; junction bases with no gene match: 4. This CDR3 spans 14 amino acids.